The sample holds a few counts of the clone carrying this T cell receptor delta chain. This could be a read error, since a much larger clone is one nucleotide away. TCRdb reprocessed the reads using CATT. This table holds 6,400 or so delta-chain clones, about 0.66% found once. The data derive from a study of gamma-delta chains in newborns, infants, children. Study context: Polyclonal expansion of innate γδ T cells after birth follows microbial exposure.

Material: blood. The clonotype comes from a child who was a newborn, infant or young child, either healthy, febrile or measles-vaccinated (not recorded which).

In DNA form, the CDR3 reads TGTGCCTGTGACGCGATACACGGCTCCTGGGACGCCCGACAGATGTTTTTC. Translating it yields CACDAIHGSWDARQMFF. The chain employs TRDV2 and TRDJ3, with a possible D match to TRDD3 (5 bases). The CDR3 runs to 17 residues. Looked up from germline, CDR1 is GEAIGNYY and CDR2 is EKD.